A selection of T cell receptor beta chains follows, all from one sample in a study of T cell responses to AZD1222 COVID-19 vaccine. TCRdb's copy holds only in-frame clones and misses some; the assay was immunoSEQ multiplex PCR. The sample holds more than 110,000 clones. Sequenced material: peripheral blood. The receptor set was obtained from an adult in good health. Each CDR3 is given with its conserved first and last residue. Fields, in order: J gene, D gene, V gene, CDR3 DNA, CDR3 protein. A D gene is named only where the DNA matches it firmly.

j_gene: TRBJ1-3
d_gene: .
v_gene: TRBV28
CDR3nt: TGTGCCAGCAGTTTAGGTCAGGGAATTACTGGAAACACCATATATTTT
CDR3aa: CASSLGQGITGNTIYF

j_gene: TRBJ2-2
d_gene: TRBD2
v_gene: TRBV4-1
CDR3nt: TGCGCCAGCAGCCACCCGGGACTAGCGGGGGGACCCCACCGGAACACCGGGGAGCTGTTTTTT
CDR3aa: CASSHPGLAGGPHRNTGELFF

j_gene: TRBJ1-2
d_gene: .
v_gene: TRBV3-1/TRBV3-2
CDR3nt: TGTGCCAGCAGTGAAAGGGGAACTTATGGCTACACCTTC
CDR3aa: CASSERGTYGYTF

j_gene: TRBJ2-3
d_gene: TRBD2
v_gene: TRBV5-1
CDR3nt: TGCGCCAGCAGCCCTCTAGCGGGGGTTCAAGATACGCAGTATTTT
CDR3aa: CASSPLAGVQDTQYF

j_gene: TRBJ1-2
d_gene: .
v_gene: TRBV5-1
CDR3nt: TGCGCCAGCAGCTTTACGGGATCTGGCTACACCTTC
CDR3aa: CASSFTGSGYTF

j_gene: TRBJ1-2
d_gene: .
v_gene: TRBV19
CDR3nt: TGTGCCAGTAGTTTAACTGGGATGTATGGCTACACCTTC
CDR3aa: CASSLTGMYGYTF

j_gene: TRBJ1-2
d_gene: .
v_gene: TRBV25-1
CDR3nt: TGTGCCAGCAGTGGAAGGGTCATGAATGGCTACACCTTC
CDR3aa: CASSGRVMNGYTF

j_gene: TRBJ2-7
d_gene: TRBD1
v_gene: TRBV7-3
CDR3nt: TGTGCCAGCAGCATCGGACAGGGGACCCACGAGCAGTACTTC
CDR3aa: CASSIGQGTHEQYF

j_gene: TRBJ2-2
d_gene: TRBD2
v_gene: TRBV3-1/TRBV3-2
CDR3nt: TGTGCCAGCAGCTTCTCCGGGACTAGCCTGAGCGGGGAGCTGTTTTTT
CDR3aa: CASSFSGTSLSGELFF

j_gene: TRBJ1-1
d_gene: .
v_gene: TRBV21-1
CDR3nt: TGTGCCAGCAGCAAAGGGCAGGGAGGTCGGGACACTGAAGCTTTCTTT
CDR3aa: CASSKGQGGRDTEAFF

j_gene: TRBJ1-2
d_gene: .
v_gene: TRBV7-3
CDR3nt: TGTGCCAGCAGCTTAATGGCAGGGGCAAAGGCTAACTATGGCTACACCTTC
CDR3aa: CASSLMAGAKANYGYTF

j_gene: TRBJ2-7
d_gene: .
v_gene: TRBV2
CDR3nt: TGTGCCAGCAAAGGAACCTACGAGCAGTACTTC
CDR3aa: CASKGTYEQYF

j_gene: TRBJ2-2
d_gene: .
v_gene: TRBV12-2
CDR3nt: TGTGCAAGTCTGAGGGACAGCGCGAACACCGGGGAGCTGTTTTTT
CDR3aa: CASLRDSANTGELFF

j_gene: TRBJ1-5
d_gene: .
v_gene: TRBV15
CDR3nt: TGTGCCACCAGCAGAGATCGGGTAAGCATCGGCCAGCATTTT
CDR3aa: CATSRDRVSIGQHF

j_gene: TRBJ2-2
d_gene: .
v_gene: TRBV11-3
CDR3nt: TGTGCCAGCAGCTTAGCCCTTCCCCTCTCCGGGGAGCTGTTTTTT
CDR3aa: CASSLALPLSGELFF

j_gene: TRBJ2-3
d_gene: .
v_gene: TRBV5-1
CDR3nt: TGCGCCAGCAGCTTAGAGGGCTCAAGCACAGATACGCAGTATTTT
CDR3aa: CASSLEGSSTDTQYF

j_gene: TRBJ2-7
d_gene: .
v_gene: TRBV6-5
CDR3nt: TGTGCCAGCAGTCCGGGAATTCACTACGAGCAGTACTTC
CDR3aa: CASSPGIHYEQYF

j_gene: TRBJ2-3
d_gene: .
v_gene: TRBV11-2
CDR3nt: TGTGCCAGCAGCCCCGATCCCTTCACAGATACGCAGTATTTT
CDR3aa: CASSPDPFTDTQYF

j_gene: TRBJ2-3
d_gene: .
v_gene: TRBV6-5
CDR3nt: TGTGCCAGCAGTTACTCAAACTATCCTAGCACAGATACGCAGTATTTT
CDR3aa: CASSYSNYPSTDTQYF

j_gene: TRBJ1-2
d_gene: .
v_gene: TRBV3-1/TRBV3-2
CDR3nt: TGTGCCAGCAGCCAAGGCGCACAAACCTATGGCTACACCTTC
CDR3aa: CASSQGAQTYGYTF

j_gene: TRBJ2-5
d_gene: .
v_gene: TRBV3-1/TRBV3-2
CDR3nt: TGTGCCAGCAGCCCCTTCCAAGAGACCCAGTACTTC
CDR3aa: CASSPFQETQYF